Below, 25 T cell receptor beta chains from the same sample are listed, as sequenced in a study of blood T cell repertoires in COVID-19. This table comes from immunoSEQ multiplex PCR, and its TCRdb copy is limited to in-frame clones, with some not included. The table has under 150,000 clones, roughly 83% seen once; the top ten hold over 2%. Sequencing was carried out using peripheral blood. The receptors stem from a man younger than 40 with acute or convalescent COVID-19.

V usage is TRBV19 and J usage is TRBJ2-2, with a tentative D call TRBD1 (6 bases). The CDR3 contains 13 residues. V was pared by 8 bases and J by 4 bases, with 11 bases between. Germline values: CDR1 LNHDA, CDR2 SQIVND (reference sequence). CDR3 protein: CASRQGGTGELFF. DNA of the CDR3: TGTGCCAGTCGTCAAGGGGGCACCGGGGAGCTGTTTTTT.

This clone was found a few times. This chain uses TRBV7-9 with TRBJ1-1, with unresolved D. The CDR3 runs 14 residues. The V end was cut by 5 bases, the J end by 1 base, with 11 bases between. Germline CDR1 SEHNR, CDR2 FQNEAQ (reference sequence). CDR3 protein: CASSRRRGNTEAFF. The CDR3 DNA reads as TGTGCCAGCAGCCGGCGACGGGGGAACACTGAAGCTTTCTTT. Full variable domain (missing parts from reference TRBV7-9 and TRBJ1-1): DTGVSQNPRHKITKRGQNVTFRCDPISEHNRLYWYRQTLGQGPEFLTYFQNEAQLEKSRLLSDRFSAERPKGSFSTLEIQRTEQGDSAMYLCASSRRRGNTEAFFGQGTRLTVV.

For the CDR3, the DNA is TGTGCCAGCAGCTTAGTTTCTGGGACAGGGGTTGGTCAGCCCCAGCATTTT. As protein: CASSLVSGTGVGQPQHF. The chain recombines TRBV7-2 with TRBJ1-5; 10 bases match TRBD1. V lost 1 base to trimming and J lost 6 bases; unmatched junction nucleotides: 9. The germline V gene has CDR1 SGHTA and CDR2 FQGNSA. The CDR3 runs 17 residues.

CDR3 loop: CASSLEPGTGNTIYF. The CDR3 DNA sequence: TGCGCCAGCAGCTTGGAGCCGGGGACTGGAAACACCATATATTTT. This rearrangement joins TRBV5-1 to TRBJ1-3; D uncertain. The CDR3 extends over 15 amino acids. CDR1 and CDR2 from the germline V gene are SGHRS and YFSETQ. Trimming stripped 0 bases from V and 2 bases from J, with 9 bases between.

The chain is built from TRBV4-3 and TRBJ1-5, with 8 bases that match TRBD1. V shed 5 bases, J shed 3 bases, and the junction held 6 bases outside the gene matches. Germline CDR1 and CDR2: LGHNA and YSLEER. The CDR3 has 15 amino acids. The CDR3 loop is CASSSGQGSNQPQHF. Here the CDR3 DNA reads TGCGCCAGCAGCTCAGGACAGGGTTCCAATCAGCCCCAGCATTTT.

The chain joins TRBV6-2 or TRBV6-3 to TRBJ2-1; 8 positions agree with TRBD2. CDR1 and CDR2 from the germline V gene are MNHEY and SVGEGT. The V and J ends lost 4 bases and 3 bases, in that order; junction bases with no gene match: 11. CDR3 size: 17 residues. CDR3 sequence: CASSLTGGPGVYNEQFF. CDR3 coding DNA: TGTGCCAGCAGTTTGACGGGGGGGCCGGGGGTCTACAATGAGCAGTTCTTC.

The chain employs TRBV5-1 and TRBJ1-4; maybe TRBD1 (6 bases). Germline CDR1 SGHRS, CDR2 YFSETQ. The V and J ends lost 0 bases and 6 bases respectively, with 15 bases between them. The length of the CDR3 is 16 residues. The CDR3 bases are TGCGCCAGCAGCTTGGACCACAGGGCAAGGGATGAAAAACTGTTTTTT. Translation: CASSLDHRARDEKLFF.

The gene calls are TRBV4-2 and TRBJ2-3; TRBD2 might be the D (5 bases). CDR1 is LGHNA, CDR2 YNFKEQ, per germline. With 2 bases removed from V and 2 bases from J, the gap between germline ends came to 8 bases. CDR3 length equals 14 residues. The CDR3 loop reads CASSQQTNTDTQYF. The CDR3 nucleotides are TGTGCCAGCAGCCAACAGACTAACACAGATACGCAGTATTTT.

The CDR3 DNA reads TGTGCCAGCAGCCGCGAACTAGCGGTCGGACTTCACAATGAGCAGTTCTTC. The encoded protein is CASSRELAVGLHNEQFF. This sequence joins TRBV5-8 and TRBJ2-1; TRBD2 agrees at 8 bases. The germline V gene encodes CDR1 SGHTS and CDR2 YDEGEE. With 4 bases clipped from V and 5 bases from J, the junction kept 14 bases outside the gene matches. The CDR3 spans 17 residues.

This chain joins TRBV19 and TRBJ1-3, with a tentative D call TRBD1 (6 bases). V shed 6 bases and J shed 0 bases, with 9 bases lying between them. There are 14 residues in the CDR3. The V gene's germline CDR1 is LNHDA and CDR2 SQIVND (reference sequence). In nucleotides, the CDR3 is TGTGCCAGTAGGACACAGGGCTCTGGAAACACCATATATTTT. Encoded protein: CASRTQGSGNTIYF.

The genes are TRBV30 and TRBJ1-5; D might be TRBD1 (5 bases). Germline V CDR1 and CDR2: GTSNPN, SVGIG (reference sequence). Trimming removed 0 bases from V and 0 bases from J, with 6 bases in between. CDR3 length: 14 amino acids. The CDR3 nucleotides read TGTGCCTGGAGTGTAGGGGATAGCAATCAGCCCCAGCATTTT. It yields the protein CAWSVGDSNQPQHF.

This clone was counted a single time. The V call is TRBV4-1, the J call TRBJ1-1; D may be TRBD1 (5 bases). CDR1 MGHRA and CDR2 YSYEKL come from the germline V gene. Trimming stripped 0 bases from V and 4 bases from J, with 18 bases between. This CDR3 region has 17 residues. The CDR3 region has the DNA TGCGCCAGCAGCCAAGATCCCCGGGCAGGGAGGGTCACTGAAGCTTTCTTT. This encodes CASSQDPRAGRVTEAFF.

The J gene is TRBJ2-2, the V gene TRBV12-3 or TRBV12-4; no clear D gene. The V end lost 3 bases, the J end lost 1 base, and 3 bases lay between the germline ends. The CDR3 has 13 amino acids. CDR3: CASSFGNTGELFF. The CDR3 DNA is TGTGCCAGCAGTTTCGGGAACACCGGGGAGCTGTTTTTT.

This clone was seen a few times. The chain links TRBV4-2 to TRBJ2-3; TRBD2 matches at 7 bases. In germline, CDR1 is LGHNA, CDR2 YNFKEQ. V gave up 1 base and J gave up 1 base; unmatched junction bases: 5. This CDR3 is built from 16 residues. The CDR3 DNA reads as TGTGCCAGCAGCCAAGTTTTTGCGGGGGGCACAGATACGCAGTATTTT. Its protein product is CASSQVFAGGTDTQYF.

This clone was observed a single time. This chain connects TRBV5-4 to TRBJ1-2; maybe TRBD1 (6 bases). V was pared by 0 bases and J by 6 bases, with 15 bases between. The CDR3 is made up of 15 amino acids. Looked up from germline, CDR1 is SGHNT and CDR2 is YYREEE (reference sequence). The CDR3 DNA follows: TGTGCCAGCAGCTTGGAACCAGGGGCGGAGGATGGCTACACCTTC. It specifies CASSLEPGAEDGYTF.

CDR3 DNA: TGTGCCAGCAGCTCCGGTCGTACCGCGAACACCGGGGAGCTGTTTTTT. Its protein is CASSSGRTANTGELFF. The rearrangement links TRBV5-8 to TRBJ2-2; D is undetermined. Between the trimmed V and J ends, which lost 3 bases and 0 bases, there was a span of 12 bases. The CDR3 is 16 amino acids. CDR1 and CDR2 (germline): SGHTS, YDEGEE.

J is TRBJ1-1 and V is TRBV27; tentatively, D is TRBD1 (6 bases). CDR3 length: 14 amino acids. From germline, CDR1 is MNHEY and CDR2 SMNVEV (reference sequence). Trimming took 2 bases from V and 4 from J, leaving 11 bases between them. CDR3 in DNA: TGTGCCAGCAGTTTAATACAGGGTGGCACTGAAGCTTTCTTT. Protein: CASSLIQGGTEAFF.

V usage is TRBV5-6 and J usage is TRBJ1-5; D might be TRBD1 (5 bases). Germline assignment: CDR1 SGHDT and CDR2 YYEEEE. Trimming left V 0 bases short and J 0 bases short, with 10 bases between. This CDR3 has 16 residues. The DNA of the CDR3 is TGTGCCAGCAGCTTGGGAGGAGGGGATAGCAATCAGCCCCAGCATTTT. Translation gives CASSLGGGDSNQPQHF.

This rearrangement joins TRBV7-3 to TRBJ2-1; D not certain. V gave up 2 bases and J gave up 9 bases, with 14 bases separating them. The CDR3 runs 14 residues. Germline values: CDR1 SGHTA, CDR2 FQGTGA. Here the CDR3 reads CASSLEPTSGEQFF. For the CDR3, the DNA is TGTGCCAGCAGCTTAGAACCCACCTCGGGTGAGCAGTTCTTC. Combining the CDR3 with reference TRBV7-3 and TRBJ2-1 gives the whole variable domain GAGVSQTPSNKVTEKGKYVELRCDPISGHTALYWYRQSLGQGPEFLIYFQGTGAADDSGLPNDRFFAVRPEGSVSTLKIQRTERGDSAVYLCASSLEPTSGEQFFGPGTRLTVL.

The chain couples TRBV21-1 to TRBJ2-3; the D call in the table, TRBD2, was not verified against the DNA. TRBV21-1 is a recognized pseudogene. CDR3 length: 17 amino acids. The CDR3 coding sequence is TGTGCCAGCAGCAAAGCTCTAGCGGGGGGGCCCACAGATACGCAGTATTTT. It yields the protein CASSKALAGGPTDTQYF.

The rearrangement uses TRBV7-2 and TRBJ2-5; no firm D call. This CDR3 region has 13 residues. Trimming removed 1 base from V and 1 base from J, with 4 bases in between. Per the germline V gene, CDR1 is SGHTA and CDR2 is FQGNSA. The CDR3 protein is CASSLGAQETQYF. The CDR3 region has the DNA TGTGCCAGCAGCTTAGGGGCCCAAGAGACCCAGTACTTC.

The chain is built from TRBV28 and TRBJ2-7; D call uncertain. Per the germline V gene, CDR1 is MDHEN and CDR2 is SYDVKM. V lost 5 bases and J 12 bases, leaving 20 bases between the germline ends. The CDR3 is 13 amino acids. The CDR3: CASSLNSPPLAYF. The DNA for the CDR3 is TGTGCCAGCAGTCTAAATAGCCCCCCACTCGCGTACTTC.

This clone occurred once. J is TRBJ2-1 and V is TRBV6-5; weak D call: TRBD2 (6 bases). V was shortened by 6 bases and J by 7 bases, with 16 bases between the two germline ends. CDR3 length equals 14 residues. Germline loops: CDR1 MNHEY, CDR2 SVGAGI. The CDR3 loop is CASRPGLTGNEQFF. CDR3 DNA: TGTGCCAGCAGACCGGGACTGACCGGGAATGAGCAGTTCTTC.

The chain couples TRBV6-5 to TRBJ1-2; 7 bases are shared with TRBD1. Per the germline V gene, CDR1 is MNHEY and CDR2 is SVGAGI. The V segment lost 2 bases and the J segment 8 bases; nucleotides outside the gene matches: 11. This CDR3 is 15 amino acids long. The CDR3 bases are TGTGCCAGCAGTTACACACCGACAGGGTCTAGAGGCTACACCTTC. Residues: CASSYTPTGSRGYTF.

This clone was seen a few times. V usage is TRBV7-2 and J usage is TRBJ2-1; 7 bases line up with TRBD1. CDR1 and CDR2 (germline): SGHTA, FQGNSA. The ends lost 5 bases at V and 10 bases at J; junction bases unmatched: 11. This CDR3 contains 14 residues. CDR3 sequence: CASSKGAGTEEQFF. The CDR3 coding sequence is TGTGCCAGCAGCAAGGGGGCCGGCACTGAAGAGCAGTTCTTC.